This T cell receptor (beta chain) was documented in a study of blood T cells in healthy people across ages. This CDR3 has 16 residues. V trimming: 2 bases; J trimming: 2 bases; junction bases outside the gene matches: 8. The germline CDR1 and CDR2 sequences are LGHNA and YSLEER. Peripheral blood, roughly 9.3 milliliters per donor, was collected. Through a sample-barcoded 5' primer and a J-beta primer mix, a second PCR was run for about 6 to 11 cycles. Each CDR3 protein is one row after TCRdb ran MiXCR on the 5' RACE reads. The sample consists of roughly 2 million distinct CDR3 sequences, roughly 50% of them appearing once.

This receptor was obtained from a woman between 40 and 50 years old in good health. Input material: blood. This chain uses TRBV4-3 with TRBJ1-2; TRBD1 matches 7 bases. As DNA, the CDR3 is TGCGCCAGCAGCCAACCCGGGACAGCGGTGAACTATGGCTACACCTTC. This sequence encodes CASSQPGTAVNYGYTF.